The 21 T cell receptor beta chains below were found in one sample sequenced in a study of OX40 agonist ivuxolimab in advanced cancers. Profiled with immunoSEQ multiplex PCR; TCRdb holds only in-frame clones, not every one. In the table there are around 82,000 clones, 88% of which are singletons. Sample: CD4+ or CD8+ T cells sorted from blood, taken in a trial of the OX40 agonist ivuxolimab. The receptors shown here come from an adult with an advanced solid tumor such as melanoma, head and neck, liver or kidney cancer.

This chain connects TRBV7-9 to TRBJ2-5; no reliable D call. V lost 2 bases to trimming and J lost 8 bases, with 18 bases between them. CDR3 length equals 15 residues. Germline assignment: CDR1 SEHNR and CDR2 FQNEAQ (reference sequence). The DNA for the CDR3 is TGTGCCAGCAGCTTAAACCCGACCGAGCCAGAAACCCAGTACTTC. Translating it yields CASSLNPTEPETQYF.

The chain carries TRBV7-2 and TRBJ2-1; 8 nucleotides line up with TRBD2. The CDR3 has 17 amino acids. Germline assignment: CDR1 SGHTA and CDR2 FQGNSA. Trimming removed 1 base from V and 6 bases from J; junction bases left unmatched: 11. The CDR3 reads CASSLDASGTRINEQFF. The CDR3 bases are TGTGCCAGCAGCTTAGACGCGTCCGGGACTAGAATCAATGAGCAGTTCTTC.

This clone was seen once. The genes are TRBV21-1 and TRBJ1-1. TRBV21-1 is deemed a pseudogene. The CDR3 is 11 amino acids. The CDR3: CASSKGEDAFF. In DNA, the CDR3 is TGTGCCAGCAGCAAAGGGGAGGACGCTTTCTTT.

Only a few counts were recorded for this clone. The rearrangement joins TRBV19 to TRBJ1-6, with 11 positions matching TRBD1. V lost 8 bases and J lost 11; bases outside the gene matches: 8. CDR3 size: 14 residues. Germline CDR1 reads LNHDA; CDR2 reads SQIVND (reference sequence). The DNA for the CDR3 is TGTGCCAGTCATCCGGGACAGGGGGTGGCACCCCTCCACTTT. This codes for CASHPGQGVAPLHF. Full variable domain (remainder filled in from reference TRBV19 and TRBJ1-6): DGGITQSPKYLFRKEGQNVTLSCEQNLNHDAMYWYRQDPGQGLRLIYYSQIVNDFQKGDIAEGYSVSREKKESFPLTVTSAQKNPTAFYLCASHPGQGVAPLHFGNGTRLTVT.

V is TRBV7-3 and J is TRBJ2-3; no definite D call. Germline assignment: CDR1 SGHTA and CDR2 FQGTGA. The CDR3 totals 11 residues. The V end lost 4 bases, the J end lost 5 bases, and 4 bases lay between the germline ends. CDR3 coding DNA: TGTGCCAGCAGCTGGGGAGATACGCAGTATTTT. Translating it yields CASSWGDTQYF.

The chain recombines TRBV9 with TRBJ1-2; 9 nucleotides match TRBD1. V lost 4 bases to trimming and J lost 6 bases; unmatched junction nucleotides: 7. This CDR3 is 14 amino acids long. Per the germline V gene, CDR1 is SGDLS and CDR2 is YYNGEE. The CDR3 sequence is CASSIAGTGNGYTF. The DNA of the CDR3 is TGTGCCAGCAGCATAGCCGGGACAGGGAATGGCTACACCTTC.

This CDR3 reads CASSGRGQDIRYEQFF. The CDR3 DNA is TGTGCCAGCAGTGGAAGGGGACAGGACATAAGATATGAGCAGTTCTTC. The genes are TRBV6-1 and TRBJ2-1, with 8 bases fitting TRBD1. The germline V gene encodes CDR1 MNHNS and CDR2 SASEGT. V was clipped by 4 bases and J by 8 bases; unmatched bases: 13. The CDR3 has 16 residues.

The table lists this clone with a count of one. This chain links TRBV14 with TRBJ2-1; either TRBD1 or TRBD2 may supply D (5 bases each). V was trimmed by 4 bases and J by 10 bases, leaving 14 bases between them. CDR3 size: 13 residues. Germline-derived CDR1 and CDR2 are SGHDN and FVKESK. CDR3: CASSRDPLEEQFF. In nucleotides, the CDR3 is TGTGCCAGCAGCCGGGACCCCCTAGAGGAGCAGTTCTTC.

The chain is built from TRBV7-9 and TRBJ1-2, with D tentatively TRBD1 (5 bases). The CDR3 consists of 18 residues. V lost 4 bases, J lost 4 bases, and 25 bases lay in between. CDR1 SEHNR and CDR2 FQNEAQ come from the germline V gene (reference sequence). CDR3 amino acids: CASSSPGGPGRDLYGYTF. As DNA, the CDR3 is TGTGCCAGCAGCTCCCCGGGCGGCCCAGGGAGGGACCTCTATGGCTACACCTTC.

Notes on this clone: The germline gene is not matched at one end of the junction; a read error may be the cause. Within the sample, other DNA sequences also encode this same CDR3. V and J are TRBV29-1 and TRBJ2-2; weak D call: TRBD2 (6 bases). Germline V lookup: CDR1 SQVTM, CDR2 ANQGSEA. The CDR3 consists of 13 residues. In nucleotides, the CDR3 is TGTAGCGTTGGAGGGGATGACACCGGGGAGCTGTTTTTT. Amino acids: CSVGGDDTGELFF.

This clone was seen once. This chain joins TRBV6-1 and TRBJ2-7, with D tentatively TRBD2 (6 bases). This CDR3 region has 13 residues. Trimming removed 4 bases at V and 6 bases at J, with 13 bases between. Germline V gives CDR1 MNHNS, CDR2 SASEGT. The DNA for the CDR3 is TGTGCCAGCAGTGTGACTAGGACCGGCGAGCAGTACTTC. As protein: CASSVTRTGEQYF.

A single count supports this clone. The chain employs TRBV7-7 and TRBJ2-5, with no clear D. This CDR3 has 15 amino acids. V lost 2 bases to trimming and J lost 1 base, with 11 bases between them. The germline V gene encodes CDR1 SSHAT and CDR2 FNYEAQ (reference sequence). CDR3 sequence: CASSLNVASQETQYF. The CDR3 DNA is TGTGCCAGCAGCTTAAATGTGGCTAGCCAAGAGACCCAGTACTTC.

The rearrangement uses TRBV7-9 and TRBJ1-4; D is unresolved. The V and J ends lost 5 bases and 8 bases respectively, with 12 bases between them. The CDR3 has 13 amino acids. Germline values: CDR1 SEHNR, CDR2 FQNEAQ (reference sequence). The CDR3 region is CASSPPSTEKLFF. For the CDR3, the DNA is TGTGCCAGCAGCCCCCCGTCTACCGAAAAACTGTTTTTT.

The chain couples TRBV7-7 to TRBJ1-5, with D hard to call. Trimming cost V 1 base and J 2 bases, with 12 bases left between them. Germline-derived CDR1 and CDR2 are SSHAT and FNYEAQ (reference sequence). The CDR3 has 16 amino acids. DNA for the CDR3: TGTGCCAGCAGCTTAGGCCACAAGGGATGCAATCAGCCCCAGCATTTT. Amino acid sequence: CASSLGHKGCNQPQHF.

The DNA for the CDR3 is TGTGCCAGCAGCTTAGATGGGGACCCGGTGTCGGCTTTCTTT. It specifies CASSLDGDPVSAFF. The chain has TRBV11-1 and TRBJ1-1; tentatively, D is TRBD1 (5 bases). This CDR3 spans 14 amino acids. The V gene lost 1 base and the J gene lost 11 bases, with 17 bases spanning the gap. Germline V gives CDR1 SGHAT, CDR2 FQDESV (reference sequence). Using reference TRBV11-1 and TRBJ1-1 for the parts outside the CDR3, the full variable domain is EAEVAQSPRYKITEKSQAVAFWCDPISGHATLYWYRQILGQGPELLVQFQDESVVDDSQLPKDRFSAERLKGVDSTLKIQPAELGDSAMYLCASSLDGDPVSAFFGQGTRLTVV.

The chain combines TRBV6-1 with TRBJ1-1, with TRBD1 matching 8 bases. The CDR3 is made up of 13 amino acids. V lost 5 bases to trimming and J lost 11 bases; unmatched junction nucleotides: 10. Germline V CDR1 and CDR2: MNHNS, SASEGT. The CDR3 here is CASSNMGTGSAFF. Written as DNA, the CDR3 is TGTGCCAGCAGTAACATGGGGACAGGTTCGGCTTTCTTT.

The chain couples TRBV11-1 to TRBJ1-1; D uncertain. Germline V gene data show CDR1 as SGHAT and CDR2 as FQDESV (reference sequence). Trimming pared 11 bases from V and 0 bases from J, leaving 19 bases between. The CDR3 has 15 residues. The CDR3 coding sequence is TGTGCCTTCCGGGAAGGAGACGAAATGAACACTGAAGCTTTCTTT. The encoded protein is CAFREGDEMNTEAFF.

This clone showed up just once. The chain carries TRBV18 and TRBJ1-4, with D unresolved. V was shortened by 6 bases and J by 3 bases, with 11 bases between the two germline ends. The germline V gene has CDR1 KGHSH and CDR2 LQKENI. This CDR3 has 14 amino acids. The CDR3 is CASSITESNEKLFF. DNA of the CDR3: TGTGCCAGCTCCATAACAGAGTCTAATGAAAAACTGTTTTTT.

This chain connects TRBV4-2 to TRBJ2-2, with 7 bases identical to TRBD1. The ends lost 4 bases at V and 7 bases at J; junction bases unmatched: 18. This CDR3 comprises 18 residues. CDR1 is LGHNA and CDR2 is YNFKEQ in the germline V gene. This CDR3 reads CASSRLLPGQKIVGELFF. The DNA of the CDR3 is TGTGCCAGCAGCCGACTTTTACCGGGACAGAAAATTGTCGGGGAGCTGTTTTTT.

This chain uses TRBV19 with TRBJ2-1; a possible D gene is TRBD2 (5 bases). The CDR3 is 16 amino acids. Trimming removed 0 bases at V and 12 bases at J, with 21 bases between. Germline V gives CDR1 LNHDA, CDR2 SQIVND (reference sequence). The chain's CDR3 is CASSIDRSGSGSVQFF. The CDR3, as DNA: TGTGCCAGTAGTATAGATCGGTCGGGGTCGGGCTCGGTGCAGTTCTTC.

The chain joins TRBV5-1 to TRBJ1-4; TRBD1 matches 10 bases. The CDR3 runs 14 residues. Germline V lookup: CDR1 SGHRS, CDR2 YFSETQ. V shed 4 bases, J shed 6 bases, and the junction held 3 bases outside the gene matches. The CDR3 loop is CASSPGTGDEKLFF. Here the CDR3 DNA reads TGCGCCAGCAGCCCCGGGACAGGGGATGAAAAACTGTTTTTT.